This T cell receptor (beta chain) was identified in a study of regulatory T cells in long-lasting Graves disease. This CDR3 has 14 residues. Germline lookup yields CDR1 DFQATT and CDR2 SNEGSKA (reference sequence). V shed 5 bases and J shed 5 bases, with 17 bases lying between them. Construction of the TCR beta libraries employed iRepertoire HTBI primers in conjunction with Arm-PCR of CDR3 regions. Via MiXCR, TCRdb re-called the multiplex PCR reads, giving one row per CDR3 protein. The repertoire holds 510,000 or so distinct CDR3 sequences, with more than 10% as singletons. The time point: newly diagnosed GD, antithyroid drugs for less than 3 months. PBMC RNA was the source of the TCR library. The sample also formed part of further work on T cells in Graves' hyperthyroidism and ophthalmopathy. That study reports: The HTBI set primed first-round TCR CDR3 RT-PCR. In the blood, most expanded thyroid clonotypes above 0.001 appeared as well.

The clonotype comes from a woman in her twenties or thirties with Graves disease. The sequencing here drew on peripheral blood mononuclear cells (PBMCs), taken at new diagnosis, from a patient treated with antithyroid drugs. This rearrangement joins TRBV20-1 to TRBJ2-3, with TRBD1 as a possible D gene (8 bases). CDR3 in amino acids: CSAGGAGGRDTQYF. Written as DNA, the CDR3 is TGCAGTGCTGGGGGGGCAGGGGGCCGAGATACGCAGTATTTT.